This passage covers 21 T cell receptor beta chains from one sample sequenced in a study of metastatic and nonmetastatic thyroid tumors (dated by TCRdb to about 2020). No patient had received any treatment before thyroid surgery. The library was obtained by PCR. Sequenced on an Illumina HiSeq 4000. Clones were called with MiXCR by TCRdb after fastp trimmed the public reads at Q25, and only in-frame beta chains were retained. This sample has tens of thousands of clones in its table, and approximately 13% of those were observed once. 17% of the sample belongs to the ten largest clones. The sample comprised blood. The receptor set was obtained from a female donor with papillary thyroid cancer or a benign thyroid nodule (not recorded which). Some clones in this sample may be carry-over from other donors' samples.

This clone was observed a handful of times. The chain joins TRBV10-3 to TRBJ2-1; TRBD2 aligns across 8 bases. Germline V gene sequence: CDR1 ENHRY, CDR2 SYGVKD. CDR3 length: 17 residues. Trimming at V came to 6 bases and at J to 3 bases, leaving 13 bases not matched to a gene. This chain's CDR3 is CAISPGGGSWDYNEQFF. In DNA form, the CDR3 reads TGTGCCATCAGCCCGGGGGGGGGAAGCTGGGACTACAATGAGCAGTTCTTC.

There are many counts of this clone. The chain links TRBV6-2 or TRBV6-3 to TRBJ1-2; 10 bases fit TRBD1. J gave up 4 bases and V 6 bases, and 5 bases lay outside the gene matches. The CDR3 is 14 residues long. Germline V lookup: CDR1 MNHEY, CDR2 SVGEGT. The DNA for the CDR3 is TGTGCCAGCAGCAGGACAGGGGGTTCCTATGGCTACACCTTC. It yields the protein CASSRTGGSYGYTF.

This clone showed up many times. The J gene is TRBJ2-7, the V gene TRBV18; D is unclear. The CDR3 spans 13 residues. The germline V and J ends were trimmed by 3 bases and 3 bases, with 9 bases remaining between them. Germline V gene data show CDR1 as KGHSH and CDR2 as LQKENI. In nucleotides, the CDR3 is TGTGCCAGCTCACCTCCAGGATTCTACGAGCAGTACTTC. It yields the protein CASSPPGFYEQYF.

The chain has TRBV28 and TRBJ2-2, with D maybe TRBD2 (5 bases). The V gene's germline CDR1 is MDHEN and CDR2 SYDVKM. The length of the CDR3 is 14 residues. Trimming removed 2 bases from V and 4 bases from J, with 8 bases in between. The CDR3 sequence: CASSLAAGTGELFF. DNA of the CDR3: TGTGCCAGCAGTTTAGCGGCGGGCACCGGGGAGCTGTTTTTT.

Ten or more counts support this clone. Additional DNA sequences in this sample encode the identical CDR3. CDR3 DNA sequence: TGCAGTGCTAGAGCGGCGGGACCCAACACCGGGGAGCTGTTTTTT. This gives the protein CSARAAGPNTGELFF. The J gene is TRBJ2-2, the V gene TRBV20-1; TRBD2 might be the D (6 bases). The CDR3 has 15 amino acids. Per germline, CDR1 DFQATT and CDR2 SNEGSKA (reference sequence). V was clipped by 1 base and J by 2 bases, with 11 bases between them.

This clone has more than one count but fewer than ten. The chain links TRBV6-6 to TRBJ2-7; 7 nucleotides agree with TRBD1. Germline trimming cut 2 bases from V and 5 bases from J; bases unmatched to any gene: 3. Germline assignment: CDR1 MNHNY and CDR2 SVGAGI (reference sequence). The CDR3 is 13 residues long. CDR3 region: CASSYNRGHEQYF. CDR3 sequence (DNA): TGTGCCAGCAGTTACAACAGGGGACACGAGCAGTACTTC.

This clone has ten or more counts. The chain has TRBV7-8 and TRBJ2-1; 9 bases map to TRBD1. This CDR3 spans 15 amino acids. Germline assignment: CDR1 SGHVS and CDR2 FQNEAQ. J gave up 5 bases and V 7 bases, and 9 bases lay outside the gene matches. The CDR3: CASNPGQGRDNEQFF. CDR3 DNA sequence: TGTGCCAGCAACCCGGGACAGGGAAGAGACAATGAGCAGTTCTTC.

This clone has a count of ten or more. The rearrangement joins TRBV5-5 to TRBJ2-2; TRBD1 is a possible D gene (6 bases). The CDR3 has 15 amino acids. V was clipped by 1 base and J by 5 bases, with 12 bases between them. The germline V gene has CDR1 SGHKS and CDR2 YYEKEE (reference sequence). The CDR3 here is CASSLQGRLTGELFF. The CDR3 DNA is TGTGCCAGCAGCTTGCAGGGGCGGCTAACCGGGGAGCTGTTTTTT.

This clone appeared many times. The V and J genes are TRBV5-1 and TRBJ1-1, with 8 bases lining up with TRBD1. This CDR3 contains 14 residues. Losses at the gene ends were 0 bases for V and 4 bases for J; bases not matched to a gene: 2. Germline CDR1 is SGHRS and CDR2 is YFSETQ. CDR3 in DNA: TGCGCCAGCAGCTTGGGACAGGGGAGCACTGAAGCTTTCTTT. Amino acid sequence: CASSLGQGSTEAFF.

The CDR3 protein is CSARGPLLAGGAEQFF. In nucleotides, the CDR3 is TGCAGTGCTAGAGGTCCCCTACTAGCGGGGGGGGCTGAGCAGTTCTTC. The V gene is TRBV20-1, the J gene TRBJ2-1; 13 bases match TRBD2. With V trimmed by 1 base and J by 9 bases, 9 bases remained unmatched. This CDR3 has 16 residues. Germline V gene data show CDR1 as DFQATT and CDR2 as SNEGSKA (reference sequence).

Points on this clone: One base away lies a much larger clone, so this may be a sequencing read error. Likely a read error: the CDR3 ends without its conserved phenylalanine or tryptophan. The chain recombines TRBV20-1 with TRBJ2-2; 7 bases are shared with TRBD2. The V and J ends lost 4 bases and 10 bases, in that order; junction bases with no gene match: 9. The germline gives CDR1 DFQATT, CDR2 SNEGSKA (reference sequence). The CDR3 sequence is 13 residues long. This CDR3 is CSAIGEGPVELFS. The DNA of the CDR3 is TGCAGTGCTATCGGGGAGGGCCCCGTGGAGCTGTTTTCT.

This chain connects TRBV20-1 to TRBJ2-2; the D gene could be TRBD1 or TRBD2 (7 bases each). V lost 7 bases to trimming and J lost 5 bases, with 20 bases between them. This CDR3 spans 15 amino acids. CDR1 and CDR2 (germline): DFQATT, SNEGSKA (reference sequence). CDR3 bases: TGCAGTGTTCCCAATGCAGGGGGGGAGACCGGGGAGCTGTTTTTT. It is translated as CSVPNAGGETGELFF.

This clone was seen just once. The chain uses TRBV11-2 and TRBJ2-1; D remains ambiguous. CDR3 length: 17 amino acids. From germline, CDR1 is SGHAT and CDR2 FQNNGV. Between the trimmed V and J ends, which lost 1 base and 8 bases, there was a span of 21 bases. The DNA of the CDR3 is TGTGCCAGCAGCTTAGGTCCGCGCCTTTCAGGCTCCGATGAGCAGTTCTTC. It encodes CASSLGPRLSGSDEQFF.

The chain links TRBV11-2 to TRBJ2-3, with D unresolved. The germline gives CDR1 SGHAT, CDR2 FQNNGV. Trimming removed 1 base at V and 3 bases at J, with 11 bases between. This CDR3 has 15 amino acids. In nucleotides, the CDR3 is TGTGCCAGCAGCTTAGGACACTCGGGTACAGATACGCAGTATTTT. Residues: CASSLGHSGTDTQYF.

Ten or more counts support this clone. The chain couples TRBV20-1 to TRBJ2-4, with 12 bases identical to TRBD2. After removal of 4 bases from V and 1 base from J, the junction contained 5 bases not matched to a gene. Germline assignment: CDR1 DFQATT and CDR2 SNEGSKA (reference sequence). The CDR3 loop spans 16 amino acids. CDR3 nucleotide sequence: TGCAGTGCTACCACAACTAGCGGGAGGGCCAAAAACATTCAGTACTTC. Residues: CSATTTSGRAKNIQYF.

This clone was detected many times. A read error may explain this, as a much larger clone is one base away. The identical CDR3 is also encoded by other nucleotide sequences in the sample. The V call is TRBV20-1, the J call TRBJ2-3; D is unresolved. Germline lookup yields CDR1 DFQATT and CDR2 SNEGSKA (reference sequence). The CDR3 length is 13 residues. The CDR3 spells CSAIRAYPDTQYF. For the CDR3, the DNA is TGCAGTGCTATTAGGGCGTATCCAGACACGCAGTATTTT.

This clone occurred many times. The gene calls are TRBV28 and TRBJ1-5; a weak D match, TRBD1 (5 bases). Germline lookup yields CDR1 MDHEN and CDR2 SYDVKM. V was clipped by 7 bases and J by 4 bases, with 23 bases between them. The CDR3 length is 17 residues. CDR3 bases: TGTGCCAGCACCGCCCCGTCCGGGGGAATCAAGAATCAGCCCCAGCATTTT. This sequence encodes CASTAPSGGIKNQPQHF.

In this sample, this clone turned up a few times. The chain uses TRBV6-1 and TRBJ1-2, with unresolved D. Germline CDR1 reads MNHNS; CDR2 reads SASEGT. Trimming took 0 bases from V and 6 from J, leaving 14 bases between them. The CDR3 covers 15 residues. The CDR3 nucleotides read TGTGCCAGCAGTGAAGCAAATGCGCGAGTCAATGGCTACACCTTC. This gives the protein CASSEANARVNGYTF.

This clone was picked up many times. The junction departs from germline at one end; a sequencing error may be responsible. The chain links TRBV10-1 to TRBJ2-2; 11 bases line up with TRBD2. Germline values: CDR1 WNHNN, CDR2 SYGVQD (reference sequence). The CDR3 has 15 amino acids. CDR3: CATSSGRASGGELFF. Written as DNA, the CDR3 is TGCGCCACCAGTAGCGGGAGGGCCTCAGGCGGGGAGCTGTTTTTT.

This clone was picked up many times. The chain has TRBV7-2 and TRBJ2-1, with D unclear. V was trimmed by 4 bases and J by 9 bases, leaving 16 bases between them. Germline loops: CDR1 SGHTA, CDR2 FQGNSA. This CDR3 spans 14 amino acids. The CDR3 is CASSSARWSIEQFF. In DNA form, the CDR3 reads TGTGCCAGCAGCTCCGCGAGGTGGAGTATTGAGCAGTTCTTC.

This clone occurred many times. The V gene is TRBV7-2, the J gene TRBJ1-2; D gene ambiguous. The CDR3 consists of 13 residues. Germline V lookup: CDR1 SGHTA, CDR2 FQGNSA. V lost 6 bases to trimming and J lost 0 bases, with 8 bases between them. This CDR3 is CASSLHPNYGYTF. CDR3 sequence (DNA): TGTGCCAGCAGTTTACACCCTAACTATGGCTACACCTTC.